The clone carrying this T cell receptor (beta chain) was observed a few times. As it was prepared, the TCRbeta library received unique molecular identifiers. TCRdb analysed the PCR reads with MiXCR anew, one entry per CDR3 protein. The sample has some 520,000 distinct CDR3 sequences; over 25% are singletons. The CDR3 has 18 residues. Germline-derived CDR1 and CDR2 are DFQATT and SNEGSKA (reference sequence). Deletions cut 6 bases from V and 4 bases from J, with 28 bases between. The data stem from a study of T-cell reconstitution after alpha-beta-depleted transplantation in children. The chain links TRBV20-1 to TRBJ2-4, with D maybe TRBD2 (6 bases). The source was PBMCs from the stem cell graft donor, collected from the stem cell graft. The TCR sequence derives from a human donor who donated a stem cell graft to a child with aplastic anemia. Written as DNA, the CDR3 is TGCAGTGCCCCCGGGGCTAGCGACCTGCAAACGTTTAAAAACATTCAGTACTTC. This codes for CSAPGASDLQTFKNIQYF.